The rows below give T cell receptor beta chains drawn from one sample of a study of CD8 T cells in Susac syndrome. TCRdb re-derived calls from the immunoSEQ multiplex PCR reads in MiXCR, one entry per CDR3 protein. The table lists over 150,000 distinct CDR3 sequences, just under 95% of them singletons. The sample taken for sequencing was CD4+ T cells from PBMCs. The receptor source for this set is a human donor with Susac syndrome. The CDR3 runs from the conserved cysteine through the conserved F or W. The D gene is left open where the match is weak. Size is stated for part of the rows, as once, few or many counts, or as a class when the clone is expanded.

v_gene: TRBV29-1
d_gene: .
j_gene: TRBJ1-3
abundance: .
CDR3aa: CSVGGNSGNTIYF
CDR3nt: TGCAGCGTTGGGGGCAACTCTGGAAACACCATATATTTT

v_gene: TRBV2
d_gene: .
j_gene: TRBJ1-2
abundance: .
CDR3aa: CASRRTQANYGYTF
CDR3nt: TGTGCCAGCAGACGGACTCAAGCTAACTATGGCTACACCTTC

v_gene: TRBV7-9
d_gene: TRBD1
j_gene: TRBJ1-4
abundance: .
CDR3aa: CASSYTGGTNEKLFF
CDR3nt: TGTGCCAGCAGCTACACAGGGGGAACTAATGAAAAACTGTTTTTT

v_gene: TRBV28
d_gene: TRBD1
j_gene: TRBJ2-5
abundance: few
CDR3aa: CASSPWTGRETQYF
CDR3nt: TGTGCCAGCAGTCCGTGGACAGGGCGGGAGACCCAGTACTTC

v_gene: TRBV20-1
d_gene: .
j_gene: TRBJ2-7
abundance: .
CDR3aa: CSAPSRHEQYF
CDR3nt: TGCAGTGCCCCTAGCAGGCACGAGCAGTACTTC

v_gene: TRBV29-1
d_gene: TRBD1
j_gene: TRBJ1-2
abundance: once
CDR3aa: CSARTGDYGYTF
CDR3nt: TGCAGCGCCCGGACAGGGGACTATGGCTACACCTTC

v_gene: TRBV5-1
d_gene: .
j_gene: TRBJ1-1
abundance: .
CDR3aa: CASSLEGGRGAEAFF
CDR3nt: TGCGCCAGCAGCTTGGAGGGGGGGCGCGGGGCTGAAGCTTTCTTT

v_gene: TRBV19
d_gene: .
j_gene: TRBJ1-1
abundance: .
CDR3aa: CASLKEGHSTEAFF
CDR3nt: TGTGCCAGCCTGAAGGAGGGCCACAGCACTGAAGCTTTCTTT

v_gene: TRBV18
d_gene: .
j_gene: TRBJ1-4
abundance: .
CDR3aa: CASSPGTGRNEKLFF
CDR3nt: TGTGCCAGCTCACCTGGCACAGGGAGAAACGAAAAACTGTTTTTT

v_gene: TRBV12-3/TRBV12-4
d_gene: .
j_gene: TRBJ1-2
abundance: .
CDR3aa: CASSSQASYGYTF
CDR3nt: TGTGCCAGCAGTTCACAGGCTTCCTATGGCTACACCTTC

v_gene: TRBV12-3/TRBV12-4
d_gene: .
j_gene: TRBJ2-7
abundance: .
CDR3aa: CASSPLDAYYEQYF
CDR3nt: TGTGCCAGCAGTCCCTTGGACGCTTACTACGAGCAGTACTTC

v_gene: TRBV5-4
d_gene: .
j_gene: TRBJ1-1
abundance: .
CDR3aa: CASSLTQWNTEAFF
CDR3nt: TGTGCCAGCAGCTTGACCCAATGGAACACTGAAGCTTTCTTT

v_gene: TRBV7-3
d_gene: .
j_gene: TRBJ2-7
abundance: .
CDR3aa: CASSLVAGNVYEQYF
CDR3nt: TGTGCCAGCAGCTTAGTAGCTGGGAACGTCTACGAGCAGTACTTC

v_gene: TRBV19
d_gene: .
j_gene: TRBJ1-2
abundance: .
CDR3aa: CASSYSIYGYTF
CDR3nt: TGTGCCAGTAGTTACAGCATCTATGGCTACACCTTC

v_gene: TRBV20-1
d_gene: .
j_gene: TRBJ2-7
abundance: .
CDR3aa: CSATNLVRGQYEQYF
CDR3nt: TGCAGTGCTACAAACCTGGTCCGCGGGCAATACGAGCAGTACTTC

v_gene: TRBV29-1
d_gene: TRBD1
j_gene: TRBJ2-7
abundance: few
CDR3aa: CSVGDSTSYEQYF
CDR3nt: TGCAGCGTTGGGGACAGCACCTCCTACGAGCAGTACTTC

v_gene: TRBV9
d_gene: TRBD2
j_gene: TRBJ2-2
abundance: once
CDR3aa: CASTLGGLAPTGELFF
CDR3nt: TGTGCCAGCACCCTAGGGGGACTAGCCCCCACCGGGGAGCTGTTTTTT

v_gene: TRBV6-2/TRBV6-3
d_gene: .
j_gene: TRBJ1-4
abundance: .
CDR3aa: CASSYSFPGNEKLFF
CDR3nt: TGTGCCAGCAGTTACTCGTTCCCCGGGAATGAAAAACTGTTTTTT

v_gene: TRBV29-1
d_gene: .
j_gene: TRBJ1-1
abundance: .
CDR3aa: CSVVIRNTEAFF
CDR3nt: TGCAGCGTTGTAATCCGGAACACTGAAGCTTTCTTT

v_gene: TRBV28
d_gene: .
j_gene: TRBJ2-7
abundance: .
CDR3aa: CASSSNQDEQYF
CDR3nt: TGTGCCAGCAGTTCAAACCAGGACGAGCAGTACTTC

v_gene: TRBV20-1
d_gene: TRBD2
j_gene: TRBJ2-1
abundance: .
CDR3aa: CSAGRGTSGNNEQFF
CDR3nt: TGCAGTGCTGGGCGGGGGACTAGCGGAAACAATGAGCAGTTCTTC

v_gene: TRBV5-1
d_gene: .
j_gene: TRBJ1-2
abundance: .
CDR3aa: CASSFSSRGEGGYTF
CDR3nt: TGCGCCAGCAGCTTTTCCTCCCGAGGGGAGGGTGGCTACACCTTC

v_gene: TRBV15
d_gene: .
j_gene: TRBJ2-7
abundance: .
CDR3aa: CATSRDRGSAYEQYF
CDR3nt: TGTGCCACCAGCAGAGATCGGGGGAGCGCCTACGAGCAGTACTTC

v_gene: TRBV4-2
d_gene: .
j_gene: TRBJ2-1
abundance: .
CDR3aa: CASSQEAGRPNNEQFF
CDR3nt: TGTGCCAGCAGCCAAGAAGCAGGAAGGCCTAACAATGAGCAGTTCTTC

v_gene: TRBV7-7
d_gene: .
j_gene: TRBJ2-5
abundance: .
CDR3aa: CASSRDPRETQYF
CDR3nt: TGTGCTAGCAGCCGGGACCCCCGGGAGACCCAGTACTTC

v_gene: TRBV29-1
d_gene: .
j_gene: TRBJ1-4
abundance: once
CDR3aa: CSVEKGKKLFF
CDR3nt: TGCAGCGTTGAAAAAGGAAAAAAACTGTTTTTT

v_gene: TRBV12-3/TRBV12-4
d_gene: TRBD2
j_gene: TRBJ2-3
abundance: few
CDR3aa: CASSRTSGGTDTQYF
CDR3nt: TGTGCCAGCAGTCGGACTAGCGGGGGGACAGATACGCAGTATTTT

v_gene: TRBV20-1
d_gene: .
j_gene: TRBJ1-2
abundance: .
CDR3aa: CSAGGTDAFYGYTF
CDR3nt: TGCAGTGCTGGAGGGACGGATGCGTTCTATGGCTACACCTTC

v_gene: TRBV20-1
d_gene: TRBD2
j_gene: TRBJ2-3
abundance: .
CDR3aa: CSAHVGTSGTDTQYF
CDR3nt: TGCAGTGCACACGTAGGGACTAGCGGAACAGATACGCAGTATTTT

v_gene: TRBV30
d_gene: .
j_gene: TRBJ1-2
abundance: .
CDR3aa: CAWSGGRDYGYTF
CDR3nt: TGTGCCTGGAGTGGGGGTAGAGACTATGGCTACACCTTC

v_gene: TRBV4-2
d_gene: .
j_gene: TRBJ2-1
abundance: .
CDR3aa: CASSQDPISYNEQFF
CDR3nt: TGTGCCAGCAGCCAAGATCCTATCTCCTACAATGAGCAGTTCTTC

v_gene: TRBV15
d_gene: .
j_gene: TRBJ2-1
abundance: .
CDR3aa: CATRPRTTDQYNEQFF
CDR3nt: TGTGCCACCCGCCCGAGGACAACCGACCAATACAATGAGCAGTTCTTC

v_gene: TRBV9
d_gene: .
j_gene: TRBJ1-2
abundance: .
CDR3aa: CASSVDGGASYGYTF
CDR3nt: TGTGCCAGCAGCGTAGATGGGGGTGCGAGCTATGGCTACACCTTC

v_gene: TRBV20-1
d_gene: TRBD1
j_gene: TRBJ2-7
abundance: .
CDR3aa: CSAQGVDEQYF
CDR3nt: TGCAGTGCCCAGGGGGTCGACGAGCAGTACTTC

v_gene: TRBV20-1
d_gene: TRBD2
j_gene: TRBJ2-3
abundance: .
CDR3aa: CSAVPGGSDARGADTQYF
CDR3nt: TGCAGTGCTGTGCCGGGAGGAAGTGACGCACGAGGCGCAGATACGCAGTATTTT

v_gene: TRBV20-1
d_gene: .
j_gene: TRBJ2-7
abundance: .
CDR3aa: CSARDNKNSPSGYEQYF
CDR3nt: TGCAGTGCTAGAGATAATAAGAACAGCCCTTCTGGATACGAGCAGTACTTC

v_gene: TRBV7-9
d_gene: TRBD2
j_gene: TRBJ2-5
abundance: .
CDR3aa: CASSLVGGRAETQYF
CDR3nt: TGTGCCAGCAGCTTAGTAGGCGGGAGGGCGGAGACCCAGTACTTC

v_gene: TRBV14
d_gene: .
j_gene: TRBJ2-7
abundance: .
CDR3aa: CASSQDLGSSSYEQYF
CDR3nt: TGTGCCAGCAGCCAAGATTTAGGATCCAGCTCCTACGAGCAGTACTTC

v_gene: TRBV2
d_gene: .
j_gene: TRBJ1-2
abundance: once
CDR3aa: CASRGDGTTNGYTF
CDR3nt: TGTGCCAGCAGGGGGGACGGCACGACTAATGGCTACACCTTC

v_gene: TRBV7-2
d_gene: .
j_gene: TRBJ1-1
abundance: once
CDR3aa: CASRWTAKTEPFF
CDR3nt: TGTGCCAGCAGGTGGACAGCGAAAACTGAACCTTTCTTT

v_gene: TRBV5-1
d_gene: .
j_gene: TRBJ1-2
abundance: .
CDR3aa: CASQAIQGNYGYTF
CDR3nt: TGCGCCAGCCAAGCCATACAGGGAAACTATGGCTACACCTTC